A single T cell receptor (beta chain) is shown here with its context. This record comes from a study of cytomegalovirus exposure and HLA in healthy donors. PCR was performed using 60 Vbeta and 13 Jbeta primers. Sequencing was performed with immunoSEQ multiplex PCR; in TCRdb, only in-frame clones are kept and a portion is missing. In the table there are about 120,000 clones, roughly a tenth of which are singletons. The sequenced material came from PBMCs. The receptor's source is a woman aged 18-29 years in good health and CMV-seropositive.

The CDR3: CAISDTRGSIGELFF. CDR3 coding DNA: TGTGCCATCAGCGACACCAGGGGGTCAATCGGGGAGCTGTTTTTT. The chain has TRBV10-3 and TRBJ2-2; 7 nucleotides line up with TRBD1. Looked up from germline, CDR1 is ENHRY and CDR2 is SYGVKD. This CDR3 has 15 amino acids. V dropped 6 bases and J dropped 7; count of bases not matched to a gene: 11.